A selection of T cell receptor beta chains follows, all from one sample in a study of blood T cell repertoires in COVID-19. TCRdb keeps only in-frame clones here, not all; method: immunoSEQ multiplex PCR. The sample lists about 250,000 clones; about nine tenths were seen once. The material sequenced was PBMCs or T cells enriched from blood (not recorded which). The origin of the receptors is a man aged 35 to 55 who had recovered from COVID-19. Each CDR3 is given with its conserved first and last residue. The D gene is left open where the match is weak. Some rows have no size entry. The others give once, few or many, or a class for an expanded clone.

many,TRBJ1-2,NA,TRBV7-2,TGTGCCAGCAGCTTAGGATACAGTAACTATGGCTACACCTTC,CASSLGYSNYGYTF
NA,TRBJ1-3,TRBD1,TRBV4-3,TGCGCCAGCAGCCAAGACAGGGGGATCGGAAACACCATATATTTT,CASSQDRGIGNTIYF
NA,TRBJ2-5,NA,TRBV30,TGTGCCTGGAGTGTTTCGTACAGACAGGCCCGAGTAGGACAAGAGACCCAGTACTTC,CAWSVSYRQARVGQETQYF
NA,TRBJ1-3,NA,TRBV19,TGTGCCGCGCATCGGGGAAACACCATATATTTT,CAAHRGNTIYF
NA,TRBJ2-3,NA,TRBV5-1,TGCGCCAGCAGCTTTGAACTGCCAGGCCCTACACGAGATACGCAGTATTTT,CASSFELPGPTRDTQYF
NA,TRBJ2-1,NA,TRBV30,TGTGCCTGGGGGGCTTTCAGCTCCTACAATGAGCAGTTCTTC,CAWGAFSSYNEQFF
NA,TRBJ2-1,NA,TRBV7-9,TGTGCCAGCAGCTCCCCGGTAGATGATGAGCAGTTCTTC,CASSSPVDDEQFF
NA,TRBJ2-7,TRBD1,TRBV3-1/TRBV3-2,TGTGCCAGCAGCCAAGAGGGCAGGGGGCTTAACCTCTCCTACGAGCAGTACTTC,CASSQEGRGLNLSYEQYF
NA,TRBJ1-6,NA,TRBV30,TGTGCCTGGGACACAGGGTTTGATTCACCCCTCCACTTT,CAWDTGFDSPLHF
NA,TRBJ2-5,NA,TRBV5-4,TGTGCCAGCAGCGGTAATAGGGGGGGCGTTGAGACCCAGTACTTC,CASSGNRGGVETQYF
NA,TRBJ2-1,TRBD2,TRBV9,TGTGCCAGCAGCATCGGACTAGCGGGACTTAATGAGCAGTTCTTC,CASSIGLAGLNEQFF
NA,TRBJ1-5,NA,TRBV6-5,TGTGCCAGCAGTTACTCCAGGGGTAATCAGCCCCAGCATTTT,CASSYSRGNQPQHF
NA,TRBJ2-2,TRBD2,TRBV7-2,TGTGCCAGCAGCCCTGGGAGCGGGAGGGCCTATACCGGGGAGCTGTTTTTT,CASSPGSGRAYTGELFF
NA,TRBJ1-1,TRBD1,TRBV5-6,TGTGCCAGCAGCTATCCGGGACAGAATACTGAAGCTTTCTTT,CASSYPGQNTEAFF
NA,TRBJ2-1,TRBD2,TRBV24-1,TGTGCCACCAGTGATGAAGGGACTACCCGGGGCAATGAGCAGTTCTTC,CATSDEGTTRGNEQFF
NA,TRBJ1-2,TRBD1,TRBV3-1/TRBV3-2,TGTGCCAGCAGCCAAGGGGCCACAGGGGGCGATGGCTACACCTTC,CASSQGATGGDGYTF
NA,TRBJ2-3,TRBD2,TRBV5-1,TGCGCCAGCAGCTACGGGACTAGCGGGGGGGCGAATACGCAGTATTTT,CASSYGTSGGANTQYF
NA,TRBJ1-3,TRBD1,TRBV28,TGTGCCAGCAGTGCCCCCGGGACAGGTGGAAACACCATATATTTT,CASSAPGTGGNTIYF
NA,TRBJ1-5,TRBD1,TRBV2,TGTGCCAGCAGTGAATCGACAGGGGGCCTTAGCAATCAGCCCCAGCATTTT,CASSESTGGLSNQPQHF
NA,TRBJ2-5,TRBD2,TRBV5-4,TGTGCCAGCAGCTTGGAAAGCGGGGGAAATGGCGAGACCCAGTACTTC,CASSLESGGNGETQYF
many,TRBJ1-1,NA,TRBV9,TGTGCCAGCAGCGTAGTGGGCCCTCTACTCGAGAACACTGAAGCTTTCTTT,CASSVVGPLLENTEAFF
NA,TRBJ1-4,TRBD1,TRBV2,TGTGCCAGCAGTGGTAGGGACAGGAAGAATGAAAAACTGTTTTTT,CASSGRDRKNEKLFF
NA,TRBJ1-2,NA,TRBV11-2,TGTGCCAGCAGCTCCAGGTCTTCTTCGCTGTATGGCTACACCTTC,CASSSRSSSLYGYTF
few,TRBJ1-4,NA,TRBV7-8,TGTGCCAGCAGCTTACGGGTGAATGAAAAACTGTTTTTT,CASSLRVNEKLFF
NA,TRBJ2-1,TRBD1,TRBV9,TGTGCCAGCAGCGCCTCAGGGGGCTGGGAGTTCTTC,CASSASGGWEFF
NA,TRBJ2-3,TRBD2,TRBV27,TGTGCCAGCAGTTCCCCGGGAGGAAGAGATACGCAGTATTTT,CASSSPGGRDTQYF
NA,TRBJ2-5,NA,TRBV5-1,TGCGCCAGCAGCTTGAGAGTGGGGGGACGGGAGACCCAGTACTTC,CASSLRVGGRETQYF
NA,TRBJ2-1,TRBD2,TRBV19,TGTGCCAGTAGTATGGGACGGGCTAGCGGGAAGAGGGCTGAGCAGTTCTTC,CASSMGRASGKRAEQFF
NA,TRBJ1-2,TRBD1,TRBV10-3,TGTGCCATCAGTGAGGCAGGGGGTCCTTCTATCTATGGCTACACCTTC,CAISEAGGPSIYGYTF
many,TRBJ1-2,NA,TRBV6-5,TGCGCGGGGGGGACCTTCGACTATGGCTACACCTTC,CAGGTFDYGYTF
NA,TRBJ1-6,NA,TRBV11-3,TGTGCCAGCAGCTTAGCAGGGAACAATTCACCCCTCCACTTT,CASSLAGNNSPLHF
once,TRBJ2-5,TRBD2,TRBV7-2,TGTGCCAGCAGCTTAGAACTAGCGGGAGGGGAGACCCAGTACTTC,CASSLELAGGETQYF
NA,TRBJ2-3,NA,TRBV9,TGTGCCAGCAGCGTAGATAGTCAGGGTCGTAATACGCAGTATTTT,CASSVDSQGRNTQYF
NA,TRBJ1-1,TRBD1,TRBV10-1,TGCGCCAGTTACACAAGGCGTAAACAGGGGACAAACACTGAAGCTTTCTTT,CASYTRRKQGTNTEAFF
NA,TRBJ2-7,TRBD2,TRBV5-1,TGCGCCAGCAGCTGGACTAGCGGGTTCTACGAGCAGTACTTC,CASSWTSGFYEQYF
NA,TRBJ1-3,NA,TRBV9,TGTGCCAGCAGCGTAGTAGGGGGAGGGCTTGGAAACACCATATATTTT,CASSVVGGGLGNTIYF
NA,TRBJ2-2,TRBD1,TRBV18,TGTGCCAGCTCCCCACCGGGACAGGGGCGTATCACCGGGGAGCTGTTTTTT,CASSPPGQGRITGELFF
NA,TRBJ2-7,TRBD2,TRBV7-2,TGTGCCAGCAGCTCGCTCCAGCGGGAGGGGTCCTACGAGCAGTACTTC,CASSSLQREGSYEQYF
NA,TRBJ1-6,NA,TRBV5-6,TGTGCCAGCAGCTTCGACAGCCATAATAATTCACCCCTCCACTTT,CASSFDSHNNSPLHF
many,TRBJ2-1,NA,TRBV11-2,TGTGCCAGCAGCCCCACTTTTGTCGGTGAGCAGTTCTTC,CASSPTFVGEQFF
NA,TRBJ2-1,TRBD2,TRBV3-1/TRBV3-2,TGTGCCAGCAGCCAGTTTAGCGGGAGCTCCTACAATGAGCAGTTCTTC,CASSQFSGSSYNEQFF
NA,TRBJ1-4,TRBD1,TRBV2,TGTGCCAGCAACGAGAGACAGGGGGATGAAAAACTGTTTTTT,CASNERQGDEKLFF
NA,TRBJ1-1,NA,TRBV18,TGTGCCAGCTCACCACCGTCAGGGTTCTCTGAAGCTTTCTTT,CASSPPSGFSEAFF
NA,TRBJ1-2,NA,TRBV19,TGTGCCAGTGCGGGGGGAAACTATGGCTACACCTTC,CASAGGNYGYTF
NA,TRBJ1-2,NA,TRBV28,TGTGCCAGCAGTTTGGAACAGTCCTTTGGCTACACCTTC,CASSLEQSFGYTF
few,TRBJ2-5,TRBD2,TRBV11-3,TGTGCCAGCAGCCAGCGGGAGGGCCGTGGGGAGACCCAGTACTTC,CASSQREGRGETQYF
NA,TRBJ2-5,NA,TRBV11-2,TGTGCCAGCAGCCGCTCGTGGGGGGACCCGGAGACCCAGTACTTC,CASSRSWGDPETQYF
NA,TRBJ1-3,NA,TRBV7-2,TGTGCCAGCAGTCCGGGTAATGGAAACACCATATATTTT,CASSPGNGNTIYF
NA,TRBJ1-2,NA,TRBV6-5,TGTGCCAGCACGCGGACAGACTATGGCTACACCTTC,CASTRTDYGYTF
NA,TRBJ1-5,NA,TRBV25-1,TGTGCCAGCAGTGAATACGGAGACCAGCCCCAGCATTTT,CASSEYGDQPQHF
once,TRBJ2-7,NA,TRBV7-7,TGTGCCAGCAGCTTAGGGGTGGGCGCCTACGAGCAGTACTTC,CASSLGVGAYEQYF
NA,TRBJ2-5,NA,TRBV28,TGTGCCAGCACCGGCCCCGGGGCCCAGTACTTC,CASTGPGAQYF
NA,TRBJ1-5,NA,TRBV6-2/TRBV6-3,TGTGCCAGCAGTTACTGGGGAGGGGTAAATCAGCCCCAGCATTTT,CASSYWGGVNQPQHF
NA,TRBJ2-2,NA,TRBV25-1,TGTGCCACATCCGACACTTCAGCGAACACCGGGGAGCTGTTTTTT,CATSDTSANTGELFF
NA,TRBJ1-5,NA,TRBV19,TGTGCCAGCTACGGGTACGGAGGCGCGCATAAGGGCAATCAGCCCCAGCATTTT,CASYGYGGAHKGNQPQHF